The clone carrying this T cell receptor (beta chain) has at least ten counts. Its matching antigen is unknown. RNA transcripts were the template for amplifying TCR beta CDR3 regions. The HTBI primer set drove a first-round RT-PCR of the TCR CDR3. TCRdb re-analysed the multiplex PCR reads in MiXCR, keeping a single row per CDR3 protein. This table holds hundreds of thousands of distinct CDR3 sequences, around 15% found once. The entry originates in a study of T cells in Graves' hyperthyroidism and ophthalmopathy. Findings and caveats of the study: Most expanded thyroid clonotypes above 0.001 also appeared in blood. Ophthalmopathy was distinguished from stable hyperthyroidism by 13 V-J signatures.

Germline-derived CDR1 and CDR2 are SEHNR and FQNEAQ (reference sequence). V shed 7 bases, J shed 2 bases, and the junction held 5 bases outside the gene matches. CDR3 length: 14 amino acids. The sequencing sample was made of blood. The clonotype was recovered from a woman aged 18-35 years with Graves' hyperthyroidism. V gene TRBV7-9 combines with J gene TRBJ2-1; 7 nucleotides align to TRBD1. The CDR3 loop is CASTPGQTYNEQFF. In DNA form, the CDR3 reads TGTGCCAGCACCCCGGGACAGACCTACAATGAGCAGTTCTTC.